Given below is one T cell receptor beta chain in context. Its antigen is still unknown. The record originates from a study of T cell responses to AZD1222 COVID-19 vaccine. General observations from the study: Sampled repertoires all dated from after the peak T cell response.

Only in-frame clones appear in the TCRdb table, and some are missing; sequencing was by immunoSEQ multiplex PCR. The data show 150,000 or so clones, about 89% seen once. The CDR3 has 17 residues. V shed 6 bases, J shed 2 bases, and the junction held 15 bases outside the gene matches. Germline V gene sequence: CDR1 MNHEY, CDR2 SVGEGT. The chain recombines TRBV6-2 or TRBV6-3 with TRBJ2-7, with 8 bases fitting TRBD1. The TCR was taken from an adult who received the AZD1222 COVID-19 vaccine. The specimen comprised peripheral blood, sampled 28 days after the second AZD1222 dose. Here the CDR3 reads CASSTRGTGPETYEQYF. As DNA, the CDR3 is TGTGCCAGCAGCACCCGGGGGACAGGTCCGGAGACCTACGAGCAGTACTTC.